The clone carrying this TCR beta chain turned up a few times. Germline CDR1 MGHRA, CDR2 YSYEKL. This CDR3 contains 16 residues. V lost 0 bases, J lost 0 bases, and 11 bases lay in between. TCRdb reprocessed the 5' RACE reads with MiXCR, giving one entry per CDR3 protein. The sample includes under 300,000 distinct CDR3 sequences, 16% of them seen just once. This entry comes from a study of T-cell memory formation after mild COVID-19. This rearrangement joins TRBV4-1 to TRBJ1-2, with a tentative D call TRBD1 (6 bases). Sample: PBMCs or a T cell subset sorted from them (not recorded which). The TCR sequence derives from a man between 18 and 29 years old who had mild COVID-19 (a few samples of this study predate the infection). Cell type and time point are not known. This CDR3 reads CASSQDWEGANYGYTF. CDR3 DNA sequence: TGCGCCAGCAGCCAAGATTGGGAGGGGGCTAACTATGGCTACACCTTC.